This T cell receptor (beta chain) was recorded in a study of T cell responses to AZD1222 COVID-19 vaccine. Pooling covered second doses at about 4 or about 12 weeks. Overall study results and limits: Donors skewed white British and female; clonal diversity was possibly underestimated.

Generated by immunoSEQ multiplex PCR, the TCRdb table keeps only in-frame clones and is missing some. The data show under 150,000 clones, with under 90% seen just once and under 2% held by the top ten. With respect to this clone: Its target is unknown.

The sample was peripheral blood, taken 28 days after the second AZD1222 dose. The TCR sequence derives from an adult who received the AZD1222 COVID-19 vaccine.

As DNA, the CDR3 is TGTGCCAGCAGCGTAAGGTCGGTAGGGAAAGAGACCCAGTACTTC. Translation: CASSVRSVGKETQYF. This sequence joins TRBV9 and TRBJ2-5; D is unresolved. Germline V gene sequence: CDR1 SGDLS, CDR2 YYNGEE. This CDR3 is built from 15 residues. Trimming stripped 1 base from V and 3 bases from J, with 13 bases between.